The entry that follows covers one T cell receptor (beta chain) sequence. As yet, its antigen is unknown. The data belong to a study of tumor and adjacent non-tumor tissue in lung cancer. Whole-study results and caveats: In normal lung, the top 100 clones were significantly more dominant than in tumor.

Germline CDR1 and CDR2: GTSNPN and SVGIG (reference sequence). The CDR3 is made up of 14 amino acids. The V end lost 4 bases, the J end lost 2 bases, and 13 bases lay between the germline ends. A modified ARM-PCR protocol with three rounds of nested PCR amplified TCRbeta. Each CDR3 protein gets one entry after TCRdb re-called the multiplex PCR reads with MiXCR. Of approximately 100,000 distinct CDR3 sequences listed, 65% were seen once; the top ten hold approximately 18%. This sample's RNA came from whole unsorted tissue. More than 3 cm separated this lung sample from the edge of the tumor. This clonotype was obtained from a man aged 25-40 years with non-small cell lung cancer. The chain carries TRBV30 and TRBJ2-3, with D possibly TRBD1 on 5 matching bases. The specimen sequenced was distant non-tumor lung tissue. In nucleotides, the CDR3 is TGTGCCTGGAATCCAGGGAAGAACACAGATACGCAGTATTTT. Translating gives CAWNPGKNTDTQYF. Complete variable domain (other parts from reference TRBV30 and TRBJ2-3): SQTIHQWPATLVQPVGSPLSLECTVEGTSNPNLYWYRQAAGRGLQLLFYSVGIGQISSEVPQNLSASRPQDRQFILSSKKLLLSDSGFYLCAWNPGKNTDTQYFGPGTRLTVL.